A single sample is the source of the 32 T cell receptor beta chains below, sequenced in a study of shared clonotypes between healthy human individuals. Assay used: immunoSEQ multiplex PCR; TCRdb lists only in-frame clones, some missing. The profile shows 550,000 to 750,000 clones, about 90% of them singletons. Naive CD8 cells were CD45RO-negative, positively selected for CCR7, excluding terminally differentiated effector memory CD45RA+ cells. The source material was naive CD8+ T cells sorted from blood. These receptor sequences come from a man aged 25 to 40 in good health.

This sequence joins TRBV9 and TRBJ2-7, with D maybe TRBD1 (6 bases). The V gene lost 0 bases and the J gene lost 2 bases, with 9 bases spanning the gap. Germline loops: CDR1 SGDLS, CDR2 YYNGEE. The CDR3 has 14 amino acids. CDR3 DNA sequence: TGTGCCAGCAGCGTAGGACAGGCTACCTACGAGCAGTACTTC. Its translation is CASSVGQATYEQYF.

The V gene is TRBV7-9, the J gene TRBJ2-2, with 8 bases aligning to TRBD1. Germline V gene lookup returns CDR1 SEHNR and CDR2 FQNEAQ (reference sequence). V dropped 4 bases and J dropped 6; count of bases not matched to a gene: 4. The CDR3 spans 14 residues. The CDR3: CASSWTGFPGELFF. CDR3 sequence (DNA): TGTGCCAGCAGCTGGACAGGGTTCCCCGGGGAGCTGTTTTTT. Together with reference TRBV7-9 and TRBJ2-2, the CDR3 gives the full variable domain: DTGVSQNPRHKITKRGQNVTFRCDPISEHNRLYWYRQTLGQGPEFLTYFQNEAQLEKSRLLSDRFSAERPKGSFSTLEIQRTEQGDSAMYLCASSWTGFPGELFFGEGSRLTVL.

This chain joins TRBV6-1 and TRBJ2-6; possibly TRBD1 for D (5 bases). CDR3 length: 15 amino acids. CDR1 and CDR2 (germline): MNHNS, SASEGT. V was cut by 4 bases and J by 0 bases, with 7 bases left in between. CDR3: CASSVTGSGANVLTF. The CDR3 bases are TGTGCCAGCAGTGTAACAGGCTCTGGGGCCAACGTCCTGACTTTC.

As concerns this clone: An end of the junction differs from the germline gene, which may be a read error. This chain links TRBV7-7 with TRBJ2-2; TRBD2 matches 14 bases. Per the germline V gene, CDR1 is SSHAT and CDR2 is FNYEAQ (reference sequence). The CDR3 runs 19 residues. CDR3 nucleotide sequence: TGTGCCAGCAGCGTAGCCTCGACTAGCGGGGGGGTGGCCACCGGGGAGCTGTTTTTT. This codes for CASSVASTSGGVATGELFF.

The rearrangement joins TRBV19 to TRBJ2-1, with no clear D. This CDR3 comprises 12 residues. V was cut by 5 bases and J by 5 bases, with 7 bases left in between. CDR1 is LNHDA and CDR2 is SQIVND in the germline V gene (reference sequence). The CDR3 coding sequence is TGTGCCAGTAGTGAATATGACAATGAGCAGTTCTTC. This translates into CASSEYDNEQFF.

The rearrangement links TRBV10-3 to TRBJ1-1; D not resolved. Trimming left V 3 bases short and J 3 bases short, with 8 bases between. CDR1 ENHRY and CDR2 SYGVKD come from the germline V gene. This CDR3 has 13 amino acids. CDR3 loop: CAISDGQYTEAFF. As DNA, the CDR3 is TGTGCCATCAGTGATGGGCAGTACACTGAAGCTTTCTTT.

The rearrangement uses TRBV28 and TRBJ2-3; D gene unclear. This CDR3 is 13 amino acids long. In germline, CDR1 is MDHEN, CDR2 SYDVKM. V lost 5 bases and J 6 bases, leaving 12 bases between the germline ends. The CDR3, as DNA: TGTGCCAGCAGTGATCGGGCGTCTGATACGCAGTATTTT. Amino acid sequence: CASSDRASDTQYF.

The chain couples TRBV28 to TRBJ2-2, with D tentatively TRBD1 or TRBD2 (5 bases each). From germline, CDR1 is MDHEN and CDR2 SYDVKM. The length of the CDR3 is 15 residues. V was cut by 3 bases and J by 6 bases, with 14 bases left in between. CDR3 in amino acids: CASSLGLEGSGELFF. As DNA, the CDR3 is TGTGCCAGCAGTTTGGGTCTCGAGGGGTCCGGGGAGCTGTTTTTT.

The chain uses TRBV7-6 and TRBJ1-4; perhaps TRBD1 as D (6 bases). The CDR3 extends over 16 amino acids. V was trimmed by 2 bases and J by 4 bases, leaving 14 bases between them. Germline V gene lookup returns CDR1 SGHVS and CDR2 FNYEAQ. The CDR3 nucleotides read TGTGCCAGCAGCTTATCGGGGCAGGGGAATAATGAAAAACTGTTTTTT. This translates into CASSLSGQGNNEKLFF.

The chain links TRBV7-9 to TRBJ1-3; 7 bases line up with TRBD1. Germline trimming cut 3 bases from V and 2 bases from J; bases unmatched to any gene: 7. The length of the CDR3 is 16 residues. Germline assignment: CDR1 SEHNR and CDR2 FQNEAQ (reference sequence). CDR3 sequence reads: CASSLSTGEPGNTIYF. CDR3 sequence (DNA): TGTGCCAGCAGCTTGTCAACAGGGGAGCCTGGAAACACCATATATTTT. The whole variable domain, remainder taken from reference TRBV7-9 and TRBJ1-3, is DTGVSQNPRHKITKRGQNVTFRCDPISEHNRLYWYRQTLGQGPEFLTYFQNEAQLEKSRLLSDRFSAERPKGSFSTLEIQRTEQGDSAMYLCASSLSTGEPGNTIYFGEGSWLTVV.

This clone was counted between two and nine times. The chain is built from TRBV30 and TRBJ2-2, with D maybe TRBD2 (6 bases). V was pared by 2 bases and J by 5 bases, with 12 bases between. CDR3 length: 14 residues. The V gene's germline CDR1 is GTSNPN and CDR2 SVGIG (reference sequence). CDR3 sequence (DNA): TGTGCCTGGAGTCCGACGGGACTGACCGGGGAGCTGTTTTTT. Protein: CAWSPTGLTGELFF. The variable domain in full, completed from reference TRBV30 and TRBJ2-2, reads SQTIHQWPATLVQPVGSPLSLECTVEGTSNPNLYWYRQAAGRGLQLLFYSVGIGQISSEVPQNLSASRPQDRQFILSSKKLLLSDSGFYLCAWSPTGLTGELFFGEGSRLTVL.

The chain carries TRBV6-1 and TRBJ1-5; 8 bases align to TRBD1. Losses at the gene ends were 10 bases for V and 1 base for J; bases not matched to a gene: 6. CDR1 is MNHNS, CDR2 SASEGT, per germline. There are 14 residues in the CDR3. In DNA, the CDR3 is TGTGCCACCATCGACAGGGGAAGCAATCAGCCCCAGCATTTT. Translation: CATIDRGSNQPQHF.

The gene calls are TRBV19 and TRBJ2-7; 7 bases are shared with TRBD1. The V segment lost 3 bases and the J segment 2 bases; nucleotides outside the gene matches: 4. Germline CDR1 and CDR2: LNHDA and SQIVND (reference sequence). The CDR3 has 14 amino acids. The CDR3 DNA follows: TGTGCCAGTAGTATCAACAGGGGACCCTACGAGCAGTACTTC. Its translation: CASSINRGPYEQYF.

The chain is built from TRBV28 and TRBJ2-2; D may match TRBD1 or TRBD2 (6 bases each). Trimming took 2 bases from V and 5 from J, leaving 9 bases between them. In germline, CDR1 is MDHEN, CDR2 SYDVKM. This CDR3 is built from 14 residues. In DNA, the CDR3 is TGTGCCAGCAGTTTAAAGGGGGGAACCGGGGAGCTGTTTTTT. As protein: CASSLKGGTGELFF.

The chain couples TRBV4-3 to TRBJ2-7, with D maybe TRBD2 (6 bases). The CDR3 runs to 16 residues. Germline lookup yields CDR1 LGHNA and CDR2 YSLEER. The V end lost 3 bases, the J end lost 2 bases, and 17 bases lay between the germline ends. The CDR3 DNA follows: TGCGCCAGCAGCCAGGCCTTCGGGAGTGGAGCCTACGAGCAGTACTTC. It encodes CASSQAFGSGAYEQYF.

This clone was picked up one time. CDR3 sequence reads: CASSPYQETQYF. CDR3 coding DNA: TGTGCCAGCTCACCGTACCAAGAGACCCAGTACTTC. The genes are TRBV18 and TRBJ2-5; D gene ambiguous. The V end was cut by 3 bases, the J end by 0 bases, with 2 bases between. CDR3 length equals 12 residues. CDR1 and CDR2 (germline): KGHSH, LQKENI.

The V and J genes are TRBV5-1 and TRBJ2-7; D is ambiguous. CDR3 length equals 13 residues. Germline V gene data show CDR1 as SGHRS and CDR2 as YFSETQ. Trimming stripped 0 bases from V and 0 bases from J, with 4 bases between. DNA of the CDR3: TGCGCCAGCAGCTTGGACTTCTCCTACGAGCAGTACTTC. It is translated as CASSLDFSYEQYF.

The chain combines TRBV29-1 with TRBJ2-1; 14 bases line up with TRBD2. V was clipped by 4 bases and J by 4 bases; unmatched bases: 9. CDR3 length: 17 amino acids. Germline V gene sequence: CDR1 SQVTM, CDR2 ANQGSEA. The CDR3 protein is CSVAGGTSGRSYNEQFF. In DNA, the CDR3 is TGCAGCGTTGCGGGAGGGACTAGCGGGAGATCATACAATGAGCAGTTCTTC.

This clone was seen just once. The chain has TRBV7-9 and TRBJ1-2; D is undetermined. Trimming removed 10 bases at V and 4 bases at J, with 13 bases between. This CDR3 comprises 12 residues. CDR1 SEHNR and CDR2 FQNEAQ come from the germline V gene (reference sequence). The DNA of the CDR3 is TGTGCCACTCCGAAAGACGGCTATGGCTACACCTTC. Residues: CATPKDGYGYTF.

V and J are TRBV9 and TRBJ2-7, with D unclear. Germline assignment: CDR1 SGDLS and CDR2 YYNGEE. The V and J ends lost 4 bases and 2 bases respectively, with 13 bases between them. The CDR3 is made up of 14 amino acids. CDR3 amino acids: CASSPPRYPYEQYF. In nucleotides, the CDR3 is TGTGCCAGCAGCCCCCCTAGATACCCCTACGAGCAGTACTTC. Based on the CDR3 plus reference TRBV9 and TRBJ2-7, the full variable domain is DSGVTQTPKHLITATGQRVTLRCSPRSGDLSVYWYQQSLDQGLQFLIQYYNGEERAKGNILERFSAQQFPDLHSELNLSSLELGDSALYFCASSPPRYPYEQYFGPGTRLTVT.

The chain has TRBV27 and TRBJ2-1, with a tentative D call TRBD2 (5 bases). Per the germline V gene, CDR1 is MNHEY and CDR2 is SMNVEV (reference sequence). The CDR3 is 17 amino acids. The ends were cut back, 4 bases at V and 6 bases at J, with 22 bases in the middle. The CDR3 loop reads CASSSLVSGLQTNEQFF. The DNA for the CDR3 is TGTGCCAGCAGTTCCCTCGTCTCAGGACTCCAAACCAATGAGCAGTTCTTC.

This clone was counted a single time. This chain connects TRBV5-6 to TRBJ2-3; 8 positions agree with TRBD1. Germline-derived CDR1 and CDR2 are SGHDT and YYEEEE. With V trimmed by 4 bases and J by 10 bases, 17 bases remained unmatched. This CDR3 is 16 amino acids long. The CDR3 protein is CASSLRTGPAFSPQYF. For the CDR3, the DNA is TGTGCCAGCAGCCTACGGACAGGGCCAGCTTTTTCTCCGCAGTATTTT.

The chain links TRBV7-9 to TRBJ2-7, with D perhaps matching TRBD1 (6 bases). CDR1 SEHNR and CDR2 FQNEAQ come from the germline V gene (reference sequence). The CDR3 sequence is 16 residues long. Trimming left V 5 bases short and J 3 bases short, with 20 bases between. This chain's CDR3 is CASSDLRGLMSYEQYF. CDR3 nucleotide sequence: TGTGCCAGCAGCGACTTAAGGGGGTTGATGAGCTACGAGCAGTACTTC.

This chain connects TRBV9 to TRBJ2-2, with D possibly being TRBD1 (6 bases). Trimming stripped 4 bases from V and 0 bases from J, with 16 bases between. The length of the CDR3 is 17 residues. Germline loops: CDR1 SGDLS, CDR2 YYNGEE. For the CDR3, the DNA is TGTGCCAGCAGCTTTCCCCGCGGACAGCCGAACACCGGGGAGCTGTTTTTT. Translating it yields CASSFPRGQPNTGELFF. Filled out from reference TRBV9 and TRBJ2-2, the complete variable domain reads DSGVTQTPKHLITATGQRVTLRCSPRSGDLSVYWYQQSLDQGLQFLIQYYNGEERAKGNILERFSAQQFPDLHSELNLSSLELGDSALYFCASSFPRGQPNTGELFFGEGSRLTVL.

The chain employs TRBV7-8 and TRBJ1-2; TRBD1 is a possible D gene (6 bases). V was trimmed by 4 bases and J by 7 bases, leaving 16 bases between them. Germline CDR1 SGHVS, CDR2 FQNEAQ. The length of the CDR3 is 14 residues. This chain's CDR3 is CASSYDQGPLGYTF. The CDR3 DNA reads TGTGCCAGCAGCTACGACCAGGGGCCCCTTGGCTACACCTTC.

The V gene is TRBV4-3, the J gene TRBJ1-1; TRBD1 matches 10 bases. The trim removed 1 base at V and 1 base at J, leaving 3 bases unmatched. Germline loops: CDR1 LGHNA, CDR2 YSLEER. CDR3 length: 16 amino acids. This CDR3 is CASSQGQGAGNTEAFF. In nucleotides, the CDR3 is TGCGCCAGCAGCCAAGGACAGGGGGCCGGGAACACTGAAGCTTTCTTT.

The V and J genes are TRBV5-5 and TRBJ2-7; D remains unclear. Germline CDR1 reads SGHKS; CDR2 reads YYEKEE (reference sequence). The length of the CDR3 is 15 residues. V dropped 4 bases and J dropped 6 bases, with 20 bases sitting between them. The CDR3 here is CASSLGSHGRFEQYF. The DNA of the CDR3 is TGTGCCAGCAGCCTAGGTTCTCACGGAAGGTTCGAGCAGTACTTC.

Note on this clone: This sample includes further DNA sequences coding for the same CDR3. The chain carries TRBV7-9 and TRBJ2-7, with 8 bases aligning to TRBD1. CDR1 is SEHNR, CDR2 FQNEAQ, per germline (reference sequence). The CDR3 is 14 residues long. J gave up 2 bases and V 4 bases, and 4 bases lay outside the gene matches. The CDR3 nucleotides are TGTGCCAGCAGCTCAGGGACAGGCCCCTACGAGCAGTACTTC. Its protein is CASSSGTGPYEQYF.

This clone appeared a single time. This sequence joins TRBV6-5 and TRBJ1-5, with D maybe TRBD1 (6 bases). This CDR3 comprises 15 residues. The V end lost 0 bases, the J end lost 6 bases, and 12 bases lay between the germline ends. Looked up from germline, CDR1 is MNHEY and CDR2 is SVGAGI. The CDR3 spells CASSYSPGEGQPQHF. For the CDR3, the DNA is TGTGCCAGCAGTTACTCGCCAGGGGAGGGTCAGCCCCAGCATTTT.

This clone showed up just once. The V and J genes are TRBV10-3 and TRBJ2-7; 10 bases agree with TRBD2. This CDR3 has 14 residues. V lost 10 bases and J lost 7; bases outside the gene matches: 13. Germline loops: CDR1 ENHRY, CDR2 SYGVKD. CDR3 nucleotide sequence: TGTGCCACCTGCCGGGCTAGCGGGAGCAAGGAGCAGTACTTC. Translation gives CATCRASGSKEQYF.

The rearrangement uses TRBV7-2 and TRBJ2-5; 8 bases line up with TRBD2. CDR1 and CDR2 (germline): SGHTA, FQGNSA. V lost 4 bases, J lost 3 bases, and 10 bases stayed unmatched. This CDR3 contains 16 residues. This CDR3 is CASSYFGRGREETQYF. DNA of the CDR3: TGTGCCAGCAGCTACTTCGGGAGGGGGAGGGAAGAGACCCAGTACTTC.

Turning to this clone: This may come from a read error, since a much larger clone is one base off. The sample carries other DNA sequences with the same CDR3. V gene TRBV27 combines with J gene TRBJ2-7; 11 nucleotides match TRBD1. J lost 3 bases, V lost 4 bases, and 2 bases had no gene match. Germline values: CDR1 MNHEY, CDR2 SMNVEV (reference sequence). This CDR3 comprises 14 residues. CDR3 nucleotide sequence: TGTGCCAGCAGTTCGGGGACAGGGGGCTACGAGCAGTACTTC. This codes for CASSSGTGGYEQYF.